This T cell receptor (beta chain) was found in a study of post-analysis software for immune sequencing data. Study at large: Disease courses included relapsing-remitting, secondary progressive and progressive-relapsing multiple sclerosis. The study, taken as a whole, reports: About five TRBV segments occurring more often in patients than controls included TRBV5-6, TRBV5-1 and TRBV20-1. Comparison with controls showed significantly lower normalized Chao1 diversity in multiple sclerosis patients.

The germline V gene has CDR1 SEHNR and CDR2 FQNEAQ (reference sequence). The V end was cut by 3 bases, the J end by 4 bases, with 22 bases between. CDR3 length: 18 residues. Unique molecular identifiers featured in each of the TCR beta cDNA libraries. It was from about 0.94 to 9.7 million T cells that some 500,000 cDNA molecules came. TCRdb processed the PCR reads anew with MiXCR; each CDR3 protein has one entry. The top ten clones hold roughly 3.4% of a sample with about 200,000 distinct CDR3 sequences, approximately 30% of them seen once. Worth noting for this clonotype: The antigen is unknown.

The chain couples TRBV7-9 to TRBJ2-1; D not resolved. The source of this sequence is a girl aged 2-17 years with multiple sclerosis. Sequencing was done on a sample of blood. The CDR3 loop is CASSFYIGPGVVYNEQFF. In DNA, the CDR3 is TGTGCCAGCAGCTTTTATATAGGGCCCGGTGTGGTATACAATGAGCAGTTCTTC.